These 8 T cell receptor beta chains were all obtained from the same sample, sequenced in a study of OX40 agonist ivuxolimab in advanced cancers. Repertoires were generated with immunoSEQ multiplex PCR, while TCRdb's copy carries only in-frame clones and drops some. The table lists approximately 60,000 clones, roughly 90% of them singletons. The sequencing here drew on CD4+ or CD8+ T cells sorted from blood, taken in a trial of the OX40 agonist ivuxolimab. These receptors originate from an adult with an advanced solid tumor such as melanoma, head and neck, liver or kidney cancer.

The rearrangement links TRBV27 to TRBJ1-1, with D possibly being TRBD1 (6 bases). CDR1 is MNHEY, CDR2 SMNVEV, per germline (reference sequence). This CDR3 spans 14 amino acids. The V end was cut by 7 bases, the J end by 4 bases, with 16 bases between. The CDR3 DNA is TGTGCCAGCACCTCCATGGTAGGGGGCACTGAAGCTTTCTTT. This encodes CASTSMVGGTEAFF.

Regarding this clone: This specimen includes other DNA sequences encoding the same CDR3. V usage is TRBV11-2 and J usage is TRBJ2-5, with D possibly being TRBD2 (5 bases). V shed 1 base and J shed 1 base, with 7 bases lying between them. The CDR3 runs 14 residues. Looked up from germline, CDR1 is SGHAT and CDR2 is FQNNGV. CDR3 loop: CASSLGAGQETQYF. In DNA, the CDR3 is TGTGCCAGCAGCTTAGGGGCGGGCCAAGAGACCCAGTACTTC.

This clone appeared once. The genes are TRBV4-2 and TRBJ1-2; D is uncertain. This CDR3 spans 12 amino acids. Germline CDR1 LGHNA, CDR2 YNFKEQ. Deletions cut 9 bases from V and 5 bases from J, with 13 bases between. The CDR3 loop is CASGKVGYGYTF. The CDR3 DNA is TGTGCCAGTGGGAAAGTCGGATATGGCTACACCTTC.

This clone was found once. The chain recombines TRBV7-2 with TRBJ2-5, with 7 bases that match TRBD2. Germline CDR1 SGHTA, CDR2 FQGNSA. V shed 1 base, J shed 5 bases, and the junction held 7 bases outside the gene matches. The CDR3 extends over 15 amino acids. The DNA of the CDR3 is TGTGCCAGCAGCTTAGGAGGGAGGGCAAGGGAGACCCAGTACTTC. Amino acid sequence: CASSLGGRARETQYF.

The J gene is TRBJ2-7, the V gene TRBV6-1; weak D call: TRBD2 (6 bases). Germline CDR1 MNHNS, CDR2 SASEGT. V was shortened by 6 bases and J by 2 bases, with 11 bases between the two germline ends. The CDR3 spans 13 residues. The CDR3 protein is CASRLAATYEQYF. The CDR3 bases are TGTGCCAGCAGGTTAGCGGCGACCTACGAGCAGTACTTC.

This clone was observed a few times. CDR3 sequence reads: CASQFGVAEQYF. In DNA form, the CDR3 reads TGTGCCAGCCAGTTTGGGGTGGCCGAGCAGTACTTC. The chain joins TRBV6-1 to TRBJ2-7; D remains unclear. This CDR3 spans 12 amino acids. V gave up 8 bases and J gave up 6 bases, with 14 bases separating them. Germline V gene lookup returns CDR1 MNHNS and CDR2 SASEGT.

The V and J genes are TRBV29-1 and TRBJ1-2, with D perhaps TRBD1 (6 bases). CDR1 SQVTM and CDR2 ANQGSEA come from the germline V gene. Trimming took 4 bases from V and 8 from J, leaving 14 bases between them. The CDR3 has 12 residues. The CDR3 DNA reads TGCAGCGTTGTTTTGACAGGTGGAGGCTACACCTTC. Its translation is CSVVLTGGGYTF.

CDR3 amino acids: CASRFQDSPTGTEAFF. CDR3 sequence (DNA): TGCGCCAGCAGGTTCCAGGACAGTCCAACAGGGACTGAAGCTTTCTTT. The chain links TRBV5-1 to TRBJ1-1; tentatively, D is TRBD1 (6 bases). Germline V gives CDR1 SGHRS, CDR2 YFSETQ. This CDR3 has 16 residues. With 5 bases removed from V and 5 bases from J, the gap between germline ends came to 22 bases.